This T cell receptor beta chain was obtained from a study of radiotherapy plus CTLA-4 blockade in lung cancer. Across the study: Objective responses were documented in around 18% of patients, with disease control in 31%.

General study findings and limits: TCR clones from tumors expanded in blood after radiotherapy plus ipilimumab. Reportedly, early blood T cell clone dynamics best predicted response, with interferon-beta.

About this clone itself: What it recognizes is unknown.

The method was immunoSEQ multiplex PCR; TCRdb's version includes in-frame clones alone and lacks a portion of them. In the table there are around 44,000 clones, approximately 86% of which are singletons. This sample comprised peripheral blood, obtained from a patient treated with radiotherapy plus ipilimumab. The receptor was isolated from a human donor with non-small cell lung cancer that progressed on radiotherapy plus ipilimumab. Some clones in this sample may be carry-over from other donors' samples.

CDR3 DNA sequence: TGTGCCAGTGGGGGACAAATCCTTAGCAATCAGCCCCAGCATTTT. Its translation: CASGGQILSNQPQHF. This chain connects TRBV2 to TRBJ1-5, with D possibly TRBD1 on 6 matching bases. The CDR3 covers 15 residues. Germline V gene data show CDR1 as SNHLY and CDR2 as FYNNEI. V shed 9 bases and J shed 0 bases, with 15 bases lying between them.